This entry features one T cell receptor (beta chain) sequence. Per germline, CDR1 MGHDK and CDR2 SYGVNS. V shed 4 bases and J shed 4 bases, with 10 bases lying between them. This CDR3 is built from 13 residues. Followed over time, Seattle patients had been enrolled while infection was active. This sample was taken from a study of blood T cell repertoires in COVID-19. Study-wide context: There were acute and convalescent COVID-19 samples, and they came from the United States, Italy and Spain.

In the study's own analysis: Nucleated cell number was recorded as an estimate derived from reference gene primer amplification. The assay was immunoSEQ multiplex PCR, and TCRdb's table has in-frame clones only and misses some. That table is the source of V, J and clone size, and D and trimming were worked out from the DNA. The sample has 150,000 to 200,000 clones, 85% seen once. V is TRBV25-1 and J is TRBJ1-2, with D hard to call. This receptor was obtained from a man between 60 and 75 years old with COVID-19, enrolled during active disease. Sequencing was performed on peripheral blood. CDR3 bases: TGTGCCAGCAGTGGGCCGAGACTCTATGGCTACACCTTC. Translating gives CASSGPRLYGYTF.